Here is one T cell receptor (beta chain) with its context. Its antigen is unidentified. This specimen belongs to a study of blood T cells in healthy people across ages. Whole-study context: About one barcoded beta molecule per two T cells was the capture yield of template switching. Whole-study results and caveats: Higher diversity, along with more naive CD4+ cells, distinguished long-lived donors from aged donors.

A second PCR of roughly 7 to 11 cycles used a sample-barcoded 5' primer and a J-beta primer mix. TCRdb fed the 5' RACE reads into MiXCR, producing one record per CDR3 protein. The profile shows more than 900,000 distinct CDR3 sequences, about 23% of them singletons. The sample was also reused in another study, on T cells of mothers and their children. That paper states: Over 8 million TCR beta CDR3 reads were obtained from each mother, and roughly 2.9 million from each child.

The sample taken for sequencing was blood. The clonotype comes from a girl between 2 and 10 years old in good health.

The CDR3 DNA reads TGCGCCAGCCGGCCGAGGGACGGAGACACTGAAGCTTTCTTT. Residues: CASRPRDGDTEAFF. The chain joins TRBV5-1 to TRBJ1-1, with TRBD1 as a possible D gene (5 bases). Germline V gene lookup returns CDR1 SGHRS and CDR2 YFSETQ. The CDR3 spans 14 residues. Trimming pared 7 bases from V and 3 bases from J, leaving 16 bases between.